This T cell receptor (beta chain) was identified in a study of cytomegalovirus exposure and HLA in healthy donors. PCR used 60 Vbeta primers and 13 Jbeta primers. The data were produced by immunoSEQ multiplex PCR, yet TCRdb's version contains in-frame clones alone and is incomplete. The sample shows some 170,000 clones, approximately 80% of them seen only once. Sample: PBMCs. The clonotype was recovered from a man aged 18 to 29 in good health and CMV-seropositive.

The CDR3 reads CASSSSGNPFEQYF. The CDR3 nucleotides read TGTGCCAGCAGTTCCAGCGGGAACCCTTTCGAGCAGTACTTC. This sequence joins TRBV28 and TRBJ2-7; 7 bases align to TRBD2. Germline V CDR1 and CDR2: MDHEN, SYDVKM. Germline trimming cut 4 bases from V and 6 bases from J; bases unmatched to any gene: 9. The CDR3 consists of 14 residues.